The rows below give T cell receptor beta chains drawn from one sample of a study of regulatory T cells in long-lasting Graves disease. In TCRdb, the multiplex PCR reads were re-called with MiXCR into one record per CDR3 protein. Among about 430,000 distinct CDR3 sequences listed, approximately 16% were seen once. These same records also appear under a second study, on T cells in Graves' hyperthyroidism and ophthalmopathy.

The sample was peripheral blood mononuclear cells (PBMCs), taken at new diagnosis, from a patient treated with antithyroid drugs. These receptors were collected from a woman in her 40s with Graves disease. The CDR3 runs from the conserved cysteine through the conserved F or W. A D gene is named only where the DNA matches it firmly. Where a row states a size, it is once, few, many or the class of an expanded clone; other rows omit it.

abundance	v_gene	j_gene	d_gene	CDR3nt	CDR3aa
many	TRBV28	TRBJ1-4	-	TGTGCCAGCAGGGAATCAGGGACCGGTGGAGAAAAACTGTTTTTT	CASRESGTGGEKLFF
many	TRBV11-3	TRBJ2-1	-	TGTGCCAGCAGCTTAGTTCCTGTTGACAATGAGCAGTTCTTC	CASSLVPVDNEQFF
-	TRBV5-1	TRBJ2-7	-	TGCGCCAGCAGCTTGGAGGGAAGGTGGGGCGAGCAGTACTTC	CASSLEGRWGEQYF
few	TRBV19	TRBJ1-2	-	TGTGCCAGTAGTAATCGTGGCGAAGCTAACTATGGCTACACCTTC	CASSNRGEANYGYTF
many	TRBV12-3/TRBV12-4	TRBJ2-3	TRBD2	TGTGCCAGCAGTTTAATTCCCGCGGGACTAGCGGGAGATGGGGGTGGTACGCAGTATTTT	CASSLIPAGLAGDGGGTQYF
many	TRBV5-5	TRBJ2-5	TRBD2	TGTGCCAGCAGCCGGGGACTAGCGGACCAAGAGACCCAGTACTTC	CASSRGLADQETQYF
-	TRBV4-1	TRBJ2-1	TRBD2	TGCGCCAGCAGCCGTCCCGGGGCAGGCGGGAGGGCTAATGGTGAGCAGTTCTTC	CASSRPGAGGRANGEQFF
-	TRBV19	TRBJ1-2	-	TGTGCCAGTAAATCGCAGGGCGGCGTGGGCTACACCTTC	CASKSQGGVGYTF
few	TRBV10-1	TRBJ2-7	TRBD1	TGCGCCAGCGGACAGGCCCCGAACGAGCAGTACTTC	CASGQAPNEQYF
few	TRBV15	TRBJ2-7	-	TGTGCCACCAGCAGAGACCTAAGACCGAGCTACGAGCAGTACTTC	CATSRDLRPSYEQYF
many	TRBV12-3/TRBV12-4	TRBJ2-4	TRBD2	TGTGCCAGCAGCCTAGCGGAGGGGAACATTCAGTACTTC	CASSLAEGNIQYF
many	TRBV12-3/TRBV12-4	TRBJ2-2	-	TGTGCCAGCAGTTTCTTAAGCAGGGCGAACACCGGGGAGCTGTTTTTT	CASSFLSRANTGELFF
-	TRBV6-1	TRBJ1-1	-	TGTGCCGGAACCCAACAGGGCTTCAACACTGAAGCTTTCTTT	CAGTQQGFNTEAFF
-	TRBV12-3/TRBV12-4	TRBJ2-7	-	TGTGCCAGCGCCGTCCATTACGAGCAGTACTTC	CASAVHYEQYF
-	TRBV30	TRBJ2-7	-	TGTGCCTGGAGTGGGGACCACTCCTACGAGCAGTACTTC	CAWSGDHSYEQYF
many	TRBV12-3/TRBV12-4	TRBJ1-5	-	TGTGCCAGCAGTCTTAACTATAAACTTGGCAATCAGCCCCAGCATTTT	CASSLNYKLGNQPQHF
few	TRBV29-1	TRBJ1-4	-	TGCAGCGTTGAAGTGGGTCGGGGAAATGAAAAACTGTTTTTT	CSVEVGRGNEKLFF
many	TRBV11-2	TRBJ2-5	TRBD1	TGTGCCAGCAGCAAAAGCGGGACAGGGGATCAAGAGACCCAGTACTTC	CASSKSGTGDQETQYF
-	TRBV28	TRBJ1-5	-	TGTGCCAGCCTACTGGCCATCGGGGAGCCCCAGCATTTT	CASLLAIGEPQHF
many	TRBV2	TRBJ2-1	-	TGTGCCACCCAGGGTAGCGCCTCCTACAATGAGCAGTTCTTC	CATQGSASYNEQFF
many	TRBV12-3/TRBV12-4	TRBJ1-2	-	TGTGCCAGCAGCCCTCGAGACAGCTATGGCTACACCTTC	CASSPRDSYGYTF
few	TRBV24-1	TRBJ2-1	-	TGTGCCACCAGTTCAGGTCCGGGCAATGAGCAGTTCTTC	CATSSGPGNEQFF
-	TRBV13	TRBJ2-2	TRBD1	TGTGCCAGCAGGAGGGGGCCCGGGGAGCTGTTTTTT	CASRRGPGELFF
-	TRBV5-1	TRBJ2-7	-	TGCGCCAGCAGACGTTCAACGGGGGTAGCTTCCTACGAGCAGTACTTC	CASRRSTGVASYEQYF
-	TRBV28	TRBJ2-7	TRBD1	TGTGCCAGCAGTCCGGGACAGGTCGCCTACGAGCAGTACTTC	CASSPGQVAYEQYF
few	TRBV15	TRBJ2-2	-	TGTGCCACCCTGGGGGACACCGGGGAGCTGTTTTTT	CATLGDTGELFF
many	TRBV27	TRBJ2-5	TRBD1	TGTGCCAGCAGTTTAAGCCCGGACAGGCTGAAAGAGACCCAGTACTTC	CASSLSPDRLKETQYF
many	TRBV12-3/TRBV12-4	TRBJ2-7	TRBD2	TGTGCCAGCAGAACCGATTGGACTAGCGGGAGGACCTACGAGCAGTACTTC	CASRTDWTSGRTYEQYF
few	TRBV28	TRBJ1-6	-	TGTGCCAGCAGTTTGAGGGGGAAGACCCTCCACTTT	CASSLRGKTLHF
few	TRBV20-1	TRBJ2-3	-	TGCAGTGCTAGACCCGGAGATACGCAGTATTTT	CSARPGDTQYF
-	TRBV10-2	TRBJ2-2	TRBD1	TGCGCCAGCTGGACAGGTTCGAACACCGGGGAGCTGTTTTTT	CASWTGSNTGELFF
-	TRBV12-5	TRBJ1-5	-	TGTGCTAGTGGGCAAGGTAGTTGGACTCAGCCCCAGCATTTT	CASGQGSWTQPQHF
many	TRBV11-3	TRBJ2-7	TRBD1	TGTGCCAGCAGCCAATATAAGACAGGGATGTGGGAGCAGTACTTC	CASSQYKTGMWEQYF
many	TRBV6-5	TRBJ1-1	TRBD1	TGTGCCAGCAGTTTAGAGACAGGGTGGGCTGAAGCTTTCTTT	CASSLETGWAEAFF
many	TRBV2	TRBJ2-1	TRBD2	TGTGCCAGCAGTCCGGGACTAACAAGCTCCTACAATGAGCAGTTCTTC	CASSPGLTSSYNEQFF
many	TRBV2	TRBJ1-2	-	TGTGCCAGCAGTTTCCTCCGTGGCTACACCTTC	CASSFLRGYTF
many	TRBV27	TRBJ2-7	TRBD1	TGTGCCAGCAGTTTCTACCAGGGGGACGAGCAGTACTTC	CASSFYQGDEQYF
few	TRBV5-6	TRBJ2-1	-	TGTGCCAGCAGCATGACTCCTTACAATGAGCAGTCCTTC	CASSMTPYNEQSF
-	TRBV12-3/TRBV12-4	TRBJ2-7	TRBD1	TGTGCCAGCAGTTCGAACAGGGGCTACGAGCAGTACTTC	CASSSNRGYEQYF
-	TRBV6-5	TRBJ2-2	-	TGTGCCAGCAGTTACTGGGGGGCAGACACCGGGGAGCTGTTTTTT	CASSYWGADTGELFF
many	TRBV27	TRBJ2-1	-	TGTGCCAGCAAAGCGGCGGACAATGAGCAGTTCTTC	CASKAADNEQFF
-	TRBV5-4	TRBJ2-1	-	TGTGCCAGCAGCTCTCCGGGCGGGACGATGTACAATGAGCAGTTCTTC	CASSSPGGTMYNEQFF
-	TRBV18	TRBJ2-1	-	TGTGCCAGCTCACTTAGTAGCGTGGGGAATGAGCAGTTCTTC	CASSLSSVGNEQFF
few	TRBV25-1	TRBJ2-3	TRBD2	TGTGCCAGCAGTGAACTAGCGGGAGATACAGATACGCAGTATTTT	CASSELAGDTDTQYF
many	TRBV6-5	TRBJ2-1	-	TGTGCCAGCAGTTACTCGCCGAGCAATGAGCAGTTCTTC	CASSYSPSNEQFF
many	TRBV11-2	TRBJ2-1	-	TGTGCCTGCCAGTCTAGCGCCCATGAGCAGTTCTTC	CACQSSAHEQFF
many	TRBV6-2/TRBV6-3	TRBJ1-1	-	TGTGCCAGCAGGAGGACAGCTTCGGAAGCTTTCTTT	CASRRTASEAFF
many	TRBV5-4	TRBJ2-3	TRBD2	TGTGCCAGCAGCTTTAGGGAGGGGAGCACAGATACGCAGTATTTT	CASSFREGSTDTQYF
many	TRBV20-1	TRBJ2-3	TRBD1	TGCAGTGCTAGAAGGGGACAGATAGATACGCAGTATTTT	CSARRGQIDTQYF
few	TRBV3-1	TRBJ2-7	TRBD2	TGTGCCAGCAGCCAAGAGATGGGTAGCGGGAGGCTGTACTTC	CASSQEMGSGRLYF
-	TRBV4-1	TRBJ1-5	-	TGCGCCAGCAGCCAAGATTCAACACCCTATAGCAATCAGCCCCAGCATTTT	CASSQDSTPYSNQPQHF
many	TRBV5-1	TRBJ1-5	-	TGCGCCAGCAGCTCGTCGGGTGATCGCAATCAGCCCCAGCATTTT	CASSSSGDRNQPQHF
-	TRBV14	TRBJ2-1	TRBD2	TGTGCCAGCAGCCAAGATGTAGAACACTCTCTAGCGGGGCAGCCCAATGAGCAGTTCTTC	CASSQDVEHSLAGQPNEQFF
many	TRBV7-2	TRBJ2-1	TRBD2	TGTGCCAGCAGCTTGATAGACGGGAGGGCTCGCAATGAGCAGTTCTTC	CASSLIDGRARNEQFF